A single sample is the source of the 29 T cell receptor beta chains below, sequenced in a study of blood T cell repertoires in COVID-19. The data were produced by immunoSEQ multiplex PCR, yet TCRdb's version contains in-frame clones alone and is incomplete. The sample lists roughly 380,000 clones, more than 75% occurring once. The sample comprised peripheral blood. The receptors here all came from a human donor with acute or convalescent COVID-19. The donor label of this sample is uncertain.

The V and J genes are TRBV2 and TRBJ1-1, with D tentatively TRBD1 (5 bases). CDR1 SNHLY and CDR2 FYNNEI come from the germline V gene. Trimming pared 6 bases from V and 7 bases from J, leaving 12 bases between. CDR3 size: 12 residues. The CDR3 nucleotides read TGTGCCAGCAGCCCGGACACACTTGAAGCTTTCTTT. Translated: CASSPDTLEAFF.

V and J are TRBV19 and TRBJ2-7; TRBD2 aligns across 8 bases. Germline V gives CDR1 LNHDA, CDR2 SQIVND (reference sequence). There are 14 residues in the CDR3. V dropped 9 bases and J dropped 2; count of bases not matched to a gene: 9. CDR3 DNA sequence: TGTGCCAGCCGAGATAGCGGGACGACCTACGAGCAGTACTTC. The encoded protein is CASRDSGTTYEQYF.

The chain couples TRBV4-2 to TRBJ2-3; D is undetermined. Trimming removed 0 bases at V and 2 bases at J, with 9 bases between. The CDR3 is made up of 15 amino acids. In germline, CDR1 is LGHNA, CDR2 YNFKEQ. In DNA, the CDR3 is TGTGCCAGCAGCCAAGATATGAGGTACACAGATACGCAGTATTTT. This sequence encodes CASSQDMRYTDTQYF.

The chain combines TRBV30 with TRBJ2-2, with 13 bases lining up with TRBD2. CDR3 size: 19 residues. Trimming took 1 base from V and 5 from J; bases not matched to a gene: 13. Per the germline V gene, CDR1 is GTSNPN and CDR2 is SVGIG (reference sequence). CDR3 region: CAWSAPRTSGRFRTGELFF. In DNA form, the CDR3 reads TGTGCCTGGAGTGCCCCGAGGACTAGCGGGAGATTTCGGACCGGGGAGCTGTTTTTT.

The chain's CDR3 is CASSSPTRTSPLHF. The CDR3 DNA reads as TGTGCCAGCAGTTCCCCCACGCGGACATCACCCCTCCACTTT. The chain links TRBV27 to TRBJ1-6, with D possibly TRBD1 on 5 matching bases. The CDR3 runs 14 residues. Germline V lookup: CDR1 MNHEY, CDR2 SMNVEV (reference sequence). The V end lost 4 bases, the J end lost 10 bases, and 14 bases lay between the germline ends.

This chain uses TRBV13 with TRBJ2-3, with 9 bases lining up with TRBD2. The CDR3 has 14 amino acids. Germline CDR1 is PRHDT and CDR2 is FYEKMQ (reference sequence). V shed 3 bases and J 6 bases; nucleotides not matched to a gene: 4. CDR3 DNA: TGTGCCAGCAGCTTTGCGGGGGGGCAGGATACGCAGTATTTT. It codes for CASSFAGGQDTQYF.

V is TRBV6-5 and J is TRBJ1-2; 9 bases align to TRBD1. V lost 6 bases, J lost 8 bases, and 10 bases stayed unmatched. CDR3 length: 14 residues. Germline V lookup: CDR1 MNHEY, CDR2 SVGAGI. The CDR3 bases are TGTGCCAGCAGATTACCGGGACAGGGTGGCGGCTACACCTTC. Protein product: CASRLPGQGGGYTF.

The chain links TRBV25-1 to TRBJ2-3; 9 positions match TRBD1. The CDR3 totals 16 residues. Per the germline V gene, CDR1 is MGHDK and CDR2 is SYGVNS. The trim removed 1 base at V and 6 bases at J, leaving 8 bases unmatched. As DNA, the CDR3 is TGTGCCAGCAGTGAATCTGGGACAGGGACAGGGGATACGCAGTATTTT. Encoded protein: CASSESGTGTGDTQYF.

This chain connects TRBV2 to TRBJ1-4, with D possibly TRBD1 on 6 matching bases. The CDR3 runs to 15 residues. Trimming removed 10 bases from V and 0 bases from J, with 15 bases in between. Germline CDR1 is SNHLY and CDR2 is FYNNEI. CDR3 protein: CATTGTLSTNEKLFF. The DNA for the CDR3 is TGTGCCACAACAGGGACCCTCTCAACTAATGAAAAACTGTTTTTT.

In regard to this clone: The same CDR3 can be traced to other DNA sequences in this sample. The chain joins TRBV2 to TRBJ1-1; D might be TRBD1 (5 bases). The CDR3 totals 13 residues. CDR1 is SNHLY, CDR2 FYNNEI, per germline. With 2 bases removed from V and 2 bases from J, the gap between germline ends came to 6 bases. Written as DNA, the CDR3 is TGTGCCAGCAGTGAACAGGGCAACACTGAAGCTTTCTTT. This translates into CASSEQGNTEAFF.

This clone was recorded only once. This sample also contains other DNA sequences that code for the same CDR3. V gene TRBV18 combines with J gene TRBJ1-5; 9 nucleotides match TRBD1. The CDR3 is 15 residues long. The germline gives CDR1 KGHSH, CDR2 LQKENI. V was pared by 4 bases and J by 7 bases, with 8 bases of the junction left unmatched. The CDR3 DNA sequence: TGTGCCAGCTCACTAACAGGGGGCGCAGGACAGCCCCAGCATTTT. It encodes CASSLTGGAGQPQHF. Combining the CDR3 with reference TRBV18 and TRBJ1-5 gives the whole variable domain NAGVMQNPRHLVRRRGQEARLRCSPMKGHSHVYWYRQLPEEGLKFMVYLQKENIIDESGMPKERFSAEFPKEGPSILRIQQVVRGDSAAYFCASSLTGGAGQPQHFGDGTRLSIL.

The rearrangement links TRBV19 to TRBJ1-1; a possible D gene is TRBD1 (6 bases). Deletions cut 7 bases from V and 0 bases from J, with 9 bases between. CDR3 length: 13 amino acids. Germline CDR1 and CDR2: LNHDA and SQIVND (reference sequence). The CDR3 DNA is TGTGCCAGTATGAAGGGGGTGAACACTGAAGCTTTCTTT. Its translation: CASMKGVNTEAFF.

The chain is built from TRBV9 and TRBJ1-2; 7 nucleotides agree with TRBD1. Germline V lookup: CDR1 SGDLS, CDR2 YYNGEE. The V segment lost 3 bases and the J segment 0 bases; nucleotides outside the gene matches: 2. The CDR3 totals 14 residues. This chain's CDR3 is CASSAGTANYGYTF. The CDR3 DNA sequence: TGTGCCAGCAGCGCCGGGACAGCTAACTATGGCTACACCTTC.

The CDR3 here is CAISRGQPNTGELFF. DNA for the CDR3: TGTGCCATCAGCAGGGGACAACCCAACACCGGGGAGCTGTTTTTT. The V gene is TRBV10-3, the J gene TRBJ2-2; TRBD1 is a possible D gene (6 bases). Trimming removed 6 bases at V and 2 bases at J, with 13 bases between. The germline V gene encodes CDR1 ENHRY and CDR2 SYGVKD. The CDR3 runs to 15 residues.

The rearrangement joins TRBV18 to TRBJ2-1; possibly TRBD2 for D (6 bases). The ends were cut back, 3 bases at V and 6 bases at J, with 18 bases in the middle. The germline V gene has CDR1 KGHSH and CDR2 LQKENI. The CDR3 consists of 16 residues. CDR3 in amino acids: CASSPFQAGGSNEQFF. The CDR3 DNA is TGTGCCAGCTCACCGTTTCAAGCGGGCGGTAGCAATGAGCAGTTCTTC.

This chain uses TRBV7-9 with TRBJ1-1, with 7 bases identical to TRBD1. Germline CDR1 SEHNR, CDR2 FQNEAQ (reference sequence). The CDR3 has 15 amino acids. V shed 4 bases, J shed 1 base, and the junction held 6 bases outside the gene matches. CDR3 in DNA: TGTGCCAGCAGCTCGACGGGACAGAGGAACACTGAAGCTTTCTTT. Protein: CASSSTGQRNTEAFF.

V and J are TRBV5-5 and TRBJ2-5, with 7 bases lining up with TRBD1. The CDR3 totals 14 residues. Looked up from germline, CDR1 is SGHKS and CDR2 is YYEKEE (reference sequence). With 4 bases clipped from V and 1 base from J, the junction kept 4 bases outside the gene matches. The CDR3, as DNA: TGTGCCAGCAGCGACAGACAGGGCCAAGAGACCCAGTACTTC. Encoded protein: CASSDRQGQETQYF.

This chain's CDR3 is CASSFGGRRINEQYF. CDR3 DNA sequence: TGTGCCAGCAGTTTCGGCGGGAGAAGAATCAACGAGCAGTACTTC. This chain joins TRBV27 and TRBJ2-7; 7 nucleotides match TRBD2. J gave up 5 bases and V 3 bases, and 10 bases lay outside the gene matches. The CDR3 length is 15 residues. From germline, CDR1 is MNHEY and CDR2 SMNVEV (reference sequence).

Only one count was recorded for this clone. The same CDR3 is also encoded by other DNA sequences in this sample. In nucleotides, the CDR3 is TGTGCCAGCTCACCCCTGCCGAGCTCCTACAATGAGCAGTTCTTC. Its translation is CASSPLPSSYNEQFF. The chain uses TRBV18 and TRBJ2-1; D gene unclear. The germline gives CDR1 KGHSH, CDR2 LQKENI. The CDR3 contains 15 residues. Trimming removed 3 bases at V and 0 bases at J, with 9 bases between.

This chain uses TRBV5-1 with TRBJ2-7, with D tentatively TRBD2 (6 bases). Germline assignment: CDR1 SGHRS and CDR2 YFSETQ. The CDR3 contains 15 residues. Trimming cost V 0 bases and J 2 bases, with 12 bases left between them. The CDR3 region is CASSLEASVPYEQYF. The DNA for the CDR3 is TGCGCCAGCAGCTTGGAAGCTAGCGTCCCCTACGAGCAGTACTTC.

The CDR3 DNA reads as TGTGCCTGGAGTGTACGGCGGGAGGTGTTCTTC. This gives the protein CAWSVRREVFF. This sequence joins TRBV30 and TRBJ2-1, with 8 positions matching TRBD2. The CDR3 covers 11 residues. The trim removed 0 bases at V and 15 bases at J, leaving 4 bases unmatched. The germline CDR1 and CDR2 sequences are GTSNPN and SVGIG (reference sequence).

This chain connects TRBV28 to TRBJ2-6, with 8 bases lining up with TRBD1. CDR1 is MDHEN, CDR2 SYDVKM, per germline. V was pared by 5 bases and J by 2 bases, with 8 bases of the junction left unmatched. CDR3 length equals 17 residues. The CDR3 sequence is CASSPRQGMAGANVLTF. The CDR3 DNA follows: TGTGCCAGCAGTCCCCGACAGGGGATGGCTGGGGCCAACGTCCTGACTTTC.

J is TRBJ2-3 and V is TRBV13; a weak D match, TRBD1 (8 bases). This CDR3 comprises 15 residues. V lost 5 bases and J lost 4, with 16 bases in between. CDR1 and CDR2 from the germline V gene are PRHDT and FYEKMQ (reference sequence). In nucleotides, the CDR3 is TGTGCCAGCAGCATCAGACAGGGGAGGGCAGATACGCAGTATTTT. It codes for CASSIRQGRADTQYF.

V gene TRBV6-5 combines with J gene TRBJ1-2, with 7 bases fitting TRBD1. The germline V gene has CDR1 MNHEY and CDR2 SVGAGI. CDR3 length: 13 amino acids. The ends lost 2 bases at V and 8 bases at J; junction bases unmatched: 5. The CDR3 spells CASSYRGQGGYTF. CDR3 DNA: TGTGCCAGCAGTTACAGGGGGCAGGGGGGCTACACCTTC.

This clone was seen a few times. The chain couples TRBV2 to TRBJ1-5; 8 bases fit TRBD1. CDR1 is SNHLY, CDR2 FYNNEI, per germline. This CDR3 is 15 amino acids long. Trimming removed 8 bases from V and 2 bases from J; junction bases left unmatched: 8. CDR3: CASAAGGQGNQPQHF. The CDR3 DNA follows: TGTGCCAGCGCCGCAGGGGGCCAAGGCAATCAGCCCCAGCATTTT. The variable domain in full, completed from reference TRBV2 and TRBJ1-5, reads EPEVTQTPSHQVTQMGQEVILRCVPISNHLYFYWYRQILGQKVEFLVSFYNNEISEKSEIFDDQFSVERPDGSNFTLKIRSTKLEDSAMYFCASAAGGQGNQPQHFGDGTRLSIL.

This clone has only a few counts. CDR3 amino acids: CARYQEQPQHF. Written as DNA, the CDR3 is TGTGCCAGGTACCAGGAACAGCCCCAGCATTTT. The V call is TRBV6-4, the J call TRBJ1-5; D gene unclear. V was shortened by 9 bases and J by 7 bases, with 10 bases between the two germline ends. Germline V gene data show CDR1 as MRHNA and CDR2 as SNTAGT. This CDR3 contains 11 residues.

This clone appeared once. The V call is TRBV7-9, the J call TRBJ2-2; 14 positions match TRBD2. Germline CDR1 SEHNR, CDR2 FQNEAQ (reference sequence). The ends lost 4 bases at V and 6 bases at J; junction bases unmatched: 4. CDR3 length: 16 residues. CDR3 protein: CASSSGTSGGPGELFF. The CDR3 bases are TGTGCCAGCAGCTCTGGGACTAGCGGGGGCCCCGGGGAGCTGTTTTTT.

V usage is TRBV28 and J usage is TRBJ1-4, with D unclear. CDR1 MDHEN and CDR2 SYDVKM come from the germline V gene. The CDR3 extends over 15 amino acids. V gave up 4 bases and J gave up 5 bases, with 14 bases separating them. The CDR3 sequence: CASSSVGQANEKLFF. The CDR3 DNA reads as TGTGCCAGCAGTTCGGTTGGGCAGGCGAATGAAAAACTGTTTTTT.

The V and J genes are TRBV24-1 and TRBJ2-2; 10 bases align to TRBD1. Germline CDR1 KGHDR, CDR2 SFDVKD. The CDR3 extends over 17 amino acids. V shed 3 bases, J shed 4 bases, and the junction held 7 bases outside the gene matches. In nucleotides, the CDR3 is TGTGCCACCAGTGATCCCGGAGGGACAGGGGCCACCGGGGAGCTGTTTTTT. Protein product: CATSDPGGTGATGELFF.